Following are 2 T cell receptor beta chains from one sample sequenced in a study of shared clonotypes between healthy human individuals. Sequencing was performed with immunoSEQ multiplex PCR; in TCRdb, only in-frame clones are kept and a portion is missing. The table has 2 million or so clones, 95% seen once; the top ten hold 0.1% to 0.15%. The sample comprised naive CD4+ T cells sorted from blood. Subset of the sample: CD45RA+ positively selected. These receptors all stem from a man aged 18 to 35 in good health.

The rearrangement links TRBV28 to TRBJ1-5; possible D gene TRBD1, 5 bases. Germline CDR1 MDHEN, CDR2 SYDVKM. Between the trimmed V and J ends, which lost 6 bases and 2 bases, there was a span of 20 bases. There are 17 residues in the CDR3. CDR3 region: CASSQVGAGVGNQPQHF. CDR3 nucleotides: TGTGCCAGCAGCCAAGTCGGGGCTGGGGTTGGCAATCAGCCCCAGCATTTT. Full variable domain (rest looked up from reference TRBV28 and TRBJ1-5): DVKVTQSSRYLVKRTGEKVFLECVQDMDHENMFWYRQDPGLGLRLIYFSYDVKMKEKGDIPEGYSVSREKKERFSLILESASTNQTSMYLCASSQVGAGVGNQPQHFGDGTRLSIL.

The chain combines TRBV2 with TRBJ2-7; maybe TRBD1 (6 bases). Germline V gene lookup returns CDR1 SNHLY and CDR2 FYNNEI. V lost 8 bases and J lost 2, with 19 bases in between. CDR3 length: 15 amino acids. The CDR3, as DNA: TGTGCCAGCTTACAGGGCAGCGGCGGACCCTACGAGCAGTACTTC. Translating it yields CASLQGSGGPYEQYF.